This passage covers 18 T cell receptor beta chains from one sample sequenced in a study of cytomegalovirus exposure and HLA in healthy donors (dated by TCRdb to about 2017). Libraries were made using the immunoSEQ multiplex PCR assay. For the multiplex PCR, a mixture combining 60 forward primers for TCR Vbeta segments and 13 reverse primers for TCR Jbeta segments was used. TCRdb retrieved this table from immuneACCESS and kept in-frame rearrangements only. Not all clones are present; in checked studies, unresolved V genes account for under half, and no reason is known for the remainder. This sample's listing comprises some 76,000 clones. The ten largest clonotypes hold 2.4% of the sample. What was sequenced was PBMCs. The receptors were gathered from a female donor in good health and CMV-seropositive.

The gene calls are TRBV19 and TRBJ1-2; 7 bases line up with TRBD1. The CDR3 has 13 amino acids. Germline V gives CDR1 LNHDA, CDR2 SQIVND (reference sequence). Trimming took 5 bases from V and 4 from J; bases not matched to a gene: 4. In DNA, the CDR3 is TGTGCCAGTAGTCCCTCAGGGGGCTATGGCTACACCTTC. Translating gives CASSPSGGYGYTF.

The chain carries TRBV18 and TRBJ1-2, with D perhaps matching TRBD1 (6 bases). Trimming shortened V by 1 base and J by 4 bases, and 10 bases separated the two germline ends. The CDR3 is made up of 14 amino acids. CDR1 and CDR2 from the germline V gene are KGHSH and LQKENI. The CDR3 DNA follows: TGTGCCAGCTCACCACGGACAGAAGGCTATGGCTACACCTTC. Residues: CASSPRTEGYGYTF.

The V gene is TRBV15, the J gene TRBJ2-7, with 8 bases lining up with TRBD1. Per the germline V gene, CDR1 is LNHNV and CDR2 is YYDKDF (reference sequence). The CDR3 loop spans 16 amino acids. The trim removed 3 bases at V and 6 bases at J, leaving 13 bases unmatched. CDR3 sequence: CATSRDPDRARGEQYF. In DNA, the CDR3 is TGTGCCACCAGCAGGGACCCGGACAGGGCAAGGGGCGAGCAGTACTTC.

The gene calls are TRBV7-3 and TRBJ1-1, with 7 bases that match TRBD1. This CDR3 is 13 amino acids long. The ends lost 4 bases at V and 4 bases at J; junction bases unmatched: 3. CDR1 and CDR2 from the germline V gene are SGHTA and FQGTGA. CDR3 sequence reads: CASSSQGGTEAFF. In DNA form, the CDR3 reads TGTGCCAGCAGCTCTCAGGGGGGCACTGAAGCTTTCTTT.

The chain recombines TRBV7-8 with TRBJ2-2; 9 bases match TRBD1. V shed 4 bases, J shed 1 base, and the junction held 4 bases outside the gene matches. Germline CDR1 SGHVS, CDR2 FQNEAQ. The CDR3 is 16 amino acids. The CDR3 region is CASSYMGQGNTGELFF. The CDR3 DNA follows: TGTGCCAGCAGCTATATGGGACAGGGGAACACCGGGGAGCTGTTTTTT. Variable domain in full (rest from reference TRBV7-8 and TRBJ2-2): GAGVSQSPRYKVAKRGQDVALRCDPISGHVSLFWYQQALGQGPEFLTYFQNEAQLDKSGLPSDRFFAERPEGSVSTLKIQRTQQEDSAVYLCASSYMGQGNTGELFFGEGSRLTVL.

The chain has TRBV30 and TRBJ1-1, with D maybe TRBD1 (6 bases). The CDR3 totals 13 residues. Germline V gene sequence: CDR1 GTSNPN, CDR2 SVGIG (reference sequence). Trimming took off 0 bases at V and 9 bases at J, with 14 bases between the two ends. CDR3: CAWSVSGDGKAFF. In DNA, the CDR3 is TGTGCCTGGAGTGTCTCAGGGGACGGCAAAGCTTTCTTT.

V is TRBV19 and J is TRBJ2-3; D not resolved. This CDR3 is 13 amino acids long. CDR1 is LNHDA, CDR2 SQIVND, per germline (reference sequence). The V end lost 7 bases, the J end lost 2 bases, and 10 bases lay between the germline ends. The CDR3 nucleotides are TGTGCCAGTACATCCGGGTTCACAGATACGCAGTATTTT. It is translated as CASTSGFTDTQYF.

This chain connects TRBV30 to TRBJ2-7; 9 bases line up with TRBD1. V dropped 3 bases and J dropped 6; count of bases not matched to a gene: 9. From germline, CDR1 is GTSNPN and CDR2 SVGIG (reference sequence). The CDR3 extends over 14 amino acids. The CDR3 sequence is CAWRRRDRVSEQYF. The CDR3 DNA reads TGTGCCTGGAGGAGGCGGGACAGGGTTTCCGAGCAGTACTTC. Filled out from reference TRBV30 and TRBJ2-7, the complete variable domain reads SQTIHQWPATLVQPVGSPLSLECTVEGTSNPNLYWYRQAAGRGLQLLFYSVGIGQISSEVPQNLSASRPQDRQFILSSKKLLLSDSGFYLCAWRRRDRVSEQYFGPGTRLTVT.

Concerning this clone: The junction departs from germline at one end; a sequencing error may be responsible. The CDR3: CAISERDRSSDNEQFF. As DNA, the CDR3 is TGTGCCATCAGTGAAAGGGACAGGAGCTCCGACAATGAGCAGTTCTTC. The chain links TRBV10-3 to TRBJ2-1; 8 bases are shared with TRBD1. CDR1 and CDR2 (germline): ENHRY, SYGVKD. This CDR3 spans 16 amino acids.

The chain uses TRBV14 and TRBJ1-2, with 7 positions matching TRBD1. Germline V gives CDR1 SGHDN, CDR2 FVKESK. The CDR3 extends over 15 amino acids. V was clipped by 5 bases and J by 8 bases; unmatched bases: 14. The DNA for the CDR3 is TGTGCCAGCAGCACGACAGGGACGGGTTCTGGCGGCTACACCTTC. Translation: CASSTTGTGSGGYTF.

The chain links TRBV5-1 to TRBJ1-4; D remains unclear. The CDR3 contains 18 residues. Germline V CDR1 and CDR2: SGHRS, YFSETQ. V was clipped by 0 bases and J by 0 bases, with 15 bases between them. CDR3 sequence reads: CASSLARDGGSTNEKLFF. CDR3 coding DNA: TGCGCCAGCAGCTTGGCCCGCGACGGAGGCTCAACTAATGAAAAACTGTTTTTT.

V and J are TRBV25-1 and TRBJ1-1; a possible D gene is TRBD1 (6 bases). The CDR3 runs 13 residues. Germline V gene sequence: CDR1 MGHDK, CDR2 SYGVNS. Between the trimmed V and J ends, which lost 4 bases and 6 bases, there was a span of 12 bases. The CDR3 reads CASSAAGVAEAFF. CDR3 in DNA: TGTGCCAGCAGTGCCGCAGGGGTCGCTGAAGCTTTCTTT.

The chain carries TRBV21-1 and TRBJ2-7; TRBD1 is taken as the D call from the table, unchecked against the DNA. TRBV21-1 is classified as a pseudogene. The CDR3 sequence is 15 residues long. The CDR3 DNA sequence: TGTGCCAGCAGCCAGGGGGACAGGGGATACTACGAGCAGTACTTC. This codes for CASSQGDRGYYEQYF.

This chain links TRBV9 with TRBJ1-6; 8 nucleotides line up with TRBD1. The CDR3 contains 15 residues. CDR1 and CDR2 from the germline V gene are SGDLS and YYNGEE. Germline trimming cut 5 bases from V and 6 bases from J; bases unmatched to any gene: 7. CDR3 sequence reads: CASRRGQGANSPLHF. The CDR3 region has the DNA TGTGCCAGCAGACGAGGGCAGGGGGCTAATTCACCCCTCCACTTT. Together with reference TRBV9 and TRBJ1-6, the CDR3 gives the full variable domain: DSGVTQTPKHLITATGQRVTLRCSPRSGDLSVYWYQQSLDQGLQFLIQYYNGEERAKGNILERFSAQQFPDLHSELNLSSLELGDSALYFCASRRGQGANSPLHFGNGTRLTVT.

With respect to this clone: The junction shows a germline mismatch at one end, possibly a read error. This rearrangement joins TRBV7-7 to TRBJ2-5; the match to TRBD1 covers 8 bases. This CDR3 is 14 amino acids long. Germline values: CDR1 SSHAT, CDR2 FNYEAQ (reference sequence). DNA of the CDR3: TGTGCTAGCAGCTTAAGGACAGGGTCGAAAGAGCAGTACTTC. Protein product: CASSLRTGSKEQYF.

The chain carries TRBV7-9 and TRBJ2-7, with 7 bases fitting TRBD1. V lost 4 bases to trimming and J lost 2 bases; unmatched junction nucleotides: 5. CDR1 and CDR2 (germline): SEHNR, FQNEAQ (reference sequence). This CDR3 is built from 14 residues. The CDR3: CASSWDSPAYEQYF. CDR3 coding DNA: TGTGCCAGCAGCTGGGACAGCCCCGCCTACGAGCAGTACTTC.

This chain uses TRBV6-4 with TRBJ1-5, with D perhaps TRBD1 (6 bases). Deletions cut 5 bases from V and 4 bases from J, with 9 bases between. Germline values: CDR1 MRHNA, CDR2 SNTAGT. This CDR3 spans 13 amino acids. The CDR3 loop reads CASSPGENQPQHF. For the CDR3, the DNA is TGTGCCAGCAGTCCAGGGGAGAATCAGCCCCAGCATTTT.

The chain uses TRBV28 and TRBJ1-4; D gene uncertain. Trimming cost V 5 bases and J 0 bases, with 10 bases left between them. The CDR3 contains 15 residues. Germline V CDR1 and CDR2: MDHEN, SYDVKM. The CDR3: CASSKYNPTNEKLFF. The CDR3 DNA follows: TGTGCCAGCAGTAAATACAATCCAACTAATGAAAAACTGTTTTTT.